The T cell receptor (beta chain) described here comes from a study of control samples from healthy donors and cancer patients. Repertoires were generated with immunoSEQ multiplex PCR, while TCRdb's copy carries only in-frame clones and drops some. The sample gives around 250,000 clones, approximately 80% of which show up once; roughly 13% is in the top ten. Looked up from germline, CDR1 is MNHNS and CDR2 is SASEGT. V shed 3 bases and J 7 bases; nucleotides not matched to a gene: 3. The CDR3 covers 14 residues. The clonotype comes from a woman aged 60 to 75 with lung cancer. The chain couples TRBV6-1 to TRBJ1-6; 7 positions match TRBD1. Sequences were obtained from PBMCs. The CDR3 nucleotides read TGTGCCAGCAGTGAGTTAGGGGGCAATTCACCCCTCCACTTT. This codes for CASSELGGNSPLHF.